Listed here are 20 T cell receptor beta chains from one sample, sequenced in a study of T-cell memory formation after mild COVID-19. TCRdb re-called the 5' RACE reads through MiXCR, storing one row per CDR3 protein. This sample has about 130,000 distinct CDR3 sequences; about 5.9% occur once, and the top ten carry 2% to 2.5%. Sequenced sample: PBMCs or a T cell subset sorted from them (not recorded which). These receptors were collected from an adult woman who had mild COVID-19 (a few samples of this study predate the infection). Cell type and time point are not known.

This chain's CDR3 is CSVVTIMGFGGDTEAFF. The CDR3 coding sequence is TGCAGCGTTGTTACAATCATGGGATTCGGAGGGGACACTGAAGCTTTCTTT. The chain employs TRBV29-1 and TRBJ1-1; weak D call: TRBD1 (5 bases). CDR1 is SQVTM, CDR2 ANQGSEA, per germline. V dropped 4 bases and J dropped 3 bases, with 24 bases sitting between them. The length of the CDR3 is 17 residues.

In its sample, this clonotype was seen a few times. The rearrangement links TRBV2 to TRBJ2-2; D is unresolved. Looked up from germline, CDR1 is SNHLY and CDR2 is FYNNEI. Deletions cut 8 bases from V and 8 bases from J, with 15 bases between. This CDR3 has 13 amino acids. CDR3 protein: CASFSDPSGELFF. In DNA form, the CDR3 reads TGTGCCAGCTTCTCGGACCCCTCAGGGGAGCTGTTTTTT.

Only a few counts were recorded for this clonotype. The chain combines TRBV6-2 or TRBV6-3 with TRBJ2-3; TRBD2 is a possible D gene (6 bases). CDR3 size: 17 residues. The germline gives CDR1 MNHEY, CDR2 SVGEGT. V lost 6 bases to trimming and J lost 4 bases, with 23 bases between them. The DNA for the CDR3 is TGTGCCAGCAGGGCTCTAGCTTACCGACTAGACCCAGATACGCAGTATTTT. Translated, it gives CASRALAYRLDPDTQYF.

This clonotype was observed at least ten times. The rearrangement links TRBV7-9 to TRBJ2-7, with D hard to call. CDR1 is SEHNR and CDR2 is FQNEAQ in the germline V gene (reference sequence). This CDR3 comprises 12 residues. V lost 4 bases and J 4 bases, leaving 8 bases between the germline ends. The CDR3 DNA sequence: TGTGCCAGCAGCTCACAGAGGTACGAGCAGTACTTC. Its translation is CASSSQRYEQYF.

This clonotype was counted only a few times. The chain uses TRBV15 and TRBJ2-3; 8 bases line up with TRBD2. After removal of 5 bases from V and 4 bases from J, the junction contained 8 bases not matched to a gene. This CDR3 comprises 15 residues. CDR1 is LNHNV and CDR2 is YYDKDF in the germline V gene (reference sequence). CDR3: CATSVRSGRADTQYF. Here the CDR3 DNA reads TGTGCCACCAGCGTAAGGAGCGGGAGAGCAGATACGCAGTATTTT.

This chain joins TRBV7-9 and TRBJ2-2; TRBD2 is a possible D gene (5 bases). Trimming shortened V by 4 bases and J by 1 base, and 10 bases separated the two germline ends. CDR1 and CDR2 from the germline V gene are SEHNR and FQNEAQ (reference sequence). CDR3 length: 15 amino acids. Written as DNA, the CDR3 is TGTGCCAGCAGCTATAGCCGGGAGAACACCGGGGAGCTGTTTTTT. Its translation: CASSYSRENTGELFF.

V and J are TRBV4-2 and TRBJ2-1; D uncertain. Germline CDR1 and CDR2: LGHNA and YNFKEQ. This CDR3 has 16 residues. The germline V and J ends were trimmed by 3 bases and 8 bases, with 20 bases remaining between them. CDR3 sequence: CASSHLGTGGSDEQFF. The CDR3 DNA reads TGTGCCAGCAGCCATTTGGGTACTGGTGGTTCGGATGAGCAGTTCTTC.

This clonotype was counted at least ten times. The V gene is TRBV5-1, the J gene TRBJ2-3, with unresolved D. The germline CDR1 and CDR2 sequences are SGHRS and YFSETQ. Deletions cut 1 base from V and 5 bases from J, with 5 bases between. There are 12 residues in the CDR3. The CDR3 bases are TGCGCCAGCAGCTTGAACATAGATACGCAGTATTTT. Encoded protein: CASSLNIDTQYF.

This clonotype was seen a handful of times. This chain uses TRBV19 with TRBJ1-2; 7 bases agree with TRBD1. Losses at the gene ends were 6 bases for V and 7 bases for J; bases not matched to a gene: 11. Germline V gene data show CDR1 as LNHDA and CDR2 as SQIVND (reference sequence). This CDR3 region has 14 residues. In DNA form, the CDR3 reads TGTGCCAGTAGGGACAGGCCCGGGGGGCTTGGCTACACCTTC. Its protein product is CASRDRPGGLGYTF. The full variable domain, rest sourced from reference TRBV19 and TRBJ1-2, is DGGITQSPKYLFRKEGQNVTLSCEQNLNHDAMYWYRQDPGQGLRLIYYSQIVNDFQKGDIAEGYSVSREKKESFPLTVTSAQKNPTAFYLCASRDRPGGLGYTFGSGTRLTVV.

The rearrangement uses TRBV4-3 and TRBJ1-5; weak D call: TRBD1 (5 bases). Germline loops: CDR1 LGHNA, CDR2 YSLEER. The CDR3 covers 15 residues. Trimming stripped 4 bases from V and 2 bases from J, with 12 bases between. The CDR3 loop reads CASSLRLGGNQPQHF. In nucleotides, the CDR3 is TGCGCCAGCAGCCTACGGTTAGGGGGCAATCAGCCCCAGCATTTT.

This sequence joins TRBV18 and TRBJ1-6; D unresolved. Trimming stripped 3 bases from V and 7 bases from J, with 16 bases between. Germline V gene lookup returns CDR1 KGHSH and CDR2 LQKENI. This CDR3 has 16 amino acids. The CDR3 DNA sequence: TGTGCCAGCTCACCCCCATCGGGAGGGTTAAATTCACCCCTCCACTTT. Its protein is CASSPPSGGLNSPLHF.

This clonotype was counted ten times or more. The chain couples TRBV12-3 or TRBV12-4 to TRBJ2-5, with D tentatively TRBD2 (6 bases). The CDR3 runs to 14 residues. V was pared by 6 bases and J by 9 bases, with 20 bases between. In nucleotides, the CDR3 is TGTGCCAGCAGCACCCGGTCGACTAGTGACGCCCAGTACTTC. Amino acid sequence: CASSTRSTSDAQYF.

This clonotype was found many times. The V and J genes are TRBV12-3 or TRBV12-4 and TRBJ1-2; perhaps TRBD1 as D (6 bases). The CDR3 is 13 amino acids. The V end lost 8 bases, the J end lost 5 bases, and 15 bases lay between the germline ends. The CDR3, as DNA: TGTGCCAGCCTAAGCCCAGGGGTATATGGCTACACCTTC. Protein: CASLSPGVYGYTF.

This chain joins TRBV7-6 and TRBJ1-2; D is undetermined. Germline V gene sequence: CDR1 SGHVS, CDR2 FNYEAQ. V was cut by 7 bases and J by 6 bases, with 15 bases left in between. This CDR3 is 13 amino acids long. CDR3 sequence reads: CASTIVGSDGYTF. CDR3 DNA: TGTGCCAGCACCATCGTGGGTTCGGATGGCTACACCTTC.

The chain uses TRBV3-1 and TRBJ2-1; 15 bases line up with TRBD2. The CDR3 runs to 16 residues. CDR1 and CDR2 from the germline V gene are LGHDT and YNNKEL (reference sequence). With 4 bases clipped from V and 7 bases from J, the junction kept 5 bases outside the gene matches. In DNA form, the CDR3 reads TGTGCCAGCAGCCGGACTAGCGGGGGGGCTCGAAATGAGCAGTTCTTC. This sequence encodes CASSRTSGGARNEQFF.

This rearrangement joins TRBV6-6 to TRBJ2-5; 8 bases map to TRBD1. The CDR3 extends over 14 amino acids. Per the germline V gene, CDR1 is MNHNY and CDR2 is SVGAGI (reference sequence). V dropped 6 bases and J dropped 5; count of bases not matched to a gene: 8. CDR3 coding DNA: TGTGCCAGCAGGTATCCGGGACAGGTTGAGACCCAGTACTTC. Amino acids: CASRYPGQVETQYF.

The V gene is TRBV6-5, the J gene TRBJ2-3, with 8 bases that match TRBD1. V gave up 7 bases and J gave up 3 bases; unmatched junction bases: 3. This CDR3 comprises 13 residues. CDR1 and CDR2 (germline): MNHEY, SVGAGI. In DNA, the CDR3 is TGTGCCAGCACGAGGGACAGGACAGATACGCAGTATTTT. Its protein product is CASTRDRTDTQYF.

The table lists this clonotype with a few counts. This chain connects TRBV5-6 to TRBJ2-7, with D possibly matching TRBD2 (6 bases). The CDR3 runs to 16 residues. CDR1 is SGHDT and CDR2 is YYEEEE in the germline V gene. V gave up 2 bases and J gave up 0 bases, with 15 bases separating them. CDR3 region: CASSFLSGGSSYEQYF. CDR3 DNA: TGTGCCAGCAGCTTCCTCTCCGGAGGGAGCTCCTACGAGCAGTACTTC.

This clonotype was recorded at least ten times. The V gene is TRBV25-1, the J gene TRBJ2-2; no clear D. Per germline, CDR1 MGHDK and CDR2 SYGVNS. CDR3 length: 14 residues. V was shortened by 2 bases and J by 6 bases, with 10 bases between the two germline ends. For the CDR3, the DNA is TGTGCCAGCAGTGAAGCCCGCTTAGCCGGGGAGCTGTTTTTT. It translates to CASSEARLAGELFF.

This chain links TRBV14 with TRBJ2-3; the match to TRBD1 covers 8 bases. The CDR3 totals 16 residues. After removal of 5 bases from V and 2 bases from J, the junction contained 9 bases not matched to a gene. Germline assignment: CDR1 SGHDN and CDR2 FVKESK. CDR3 DNA: TGTGCCAGCAGCTTGAAACAGGGGGTCTACACAGATACGCAGTATTTT. Its protein product is CASSLKQGVYTDTQYF.